The source of this T cell receptor (beta chain) is a study of CD8+CD57+ T cells in acquired aplastic anemia. Study results and limitations: Patients and controls had in common twenty-nine CD8+ CDR3 sequences. CD8+ Simpson's diversity in patients was not significantly different from that in controls.

There are a few counts of this clonotype. Its specificity is unknown. TCR beta VDJ combinations and CDR3 sequences were profiled from genomic DNA. TCRdb redid the calling of the reads with MiXCR, one entry per CDR3 protein. The data contain about 150,000 distinct CDR3 sequences, around half of them seen just once; the ten biggest clones take up 10% to 15%. The V end was cut by 3 bases, the J end by 3 bases, with 11 bases between. The CDR3 spans 14 residues. In germline, CDR1 is LNHDA, CDR2 SQIVND (reference sequence). Before being chosen for sequencing, patients had shown CD8+CD57+ cell expansion by flow cytometry. Severe acquired aplastic anemia was the diagnosis recorded for all patients. Patient blood was sampled before any therapy had been received.

The TCR originated in a human donor with aplastic anemia. V is TRBV19 and J is TRBJ2-5; perhaps TRBD1 as D (5 bases). The sample comprised sorted CD4+, CD8+, or CD8+CD57+ T cells (not recorded which) from PBMCs. The CDR3 nucleotides are TGTGCCAGTAGTATCTTGGGCAGGGAAGAGACCCAGTACTTC. This encodes CASSILGREETQYF.